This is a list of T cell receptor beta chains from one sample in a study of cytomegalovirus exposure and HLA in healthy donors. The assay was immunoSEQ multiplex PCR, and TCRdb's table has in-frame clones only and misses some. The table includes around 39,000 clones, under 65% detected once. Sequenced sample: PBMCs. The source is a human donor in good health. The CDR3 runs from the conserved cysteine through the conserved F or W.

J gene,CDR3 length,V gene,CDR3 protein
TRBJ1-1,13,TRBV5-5,CASSLILSTEAFF
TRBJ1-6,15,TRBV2,CASSELAGKNSPLHF
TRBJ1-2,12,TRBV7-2,CASSFRAGGYTF
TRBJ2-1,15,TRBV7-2,CASSSDGGRYNEQFF
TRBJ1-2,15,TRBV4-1,CASSQSVQGSYGYTF
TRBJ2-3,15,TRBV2,CASSELAGSTDTQYF
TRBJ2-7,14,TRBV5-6,CASTPGGGPYEQYF
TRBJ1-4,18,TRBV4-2,CASSQGVGTGGLREKLFF
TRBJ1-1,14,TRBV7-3,CASSLSSVNTEAFF
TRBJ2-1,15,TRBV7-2,CASSLSSGIYNEQFF
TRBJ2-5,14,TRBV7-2,CASSFTGGSETQYF
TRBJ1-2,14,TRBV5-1,CASSARQGNYGYTF
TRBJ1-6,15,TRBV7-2,CASSHRTGADSPLHF
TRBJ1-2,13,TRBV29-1,CSVESGGNYGYTF
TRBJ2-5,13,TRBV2,CASSYGGGETQYF
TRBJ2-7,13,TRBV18,CASSPGTGYEQYF
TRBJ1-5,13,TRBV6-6,CASRPQGNQPQHF
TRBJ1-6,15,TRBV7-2,CASSLFVSYNSPLHF
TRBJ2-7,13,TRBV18,CASSPGGRYEQYF
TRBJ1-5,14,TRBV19,CASSRTGGLQPQHF